The 26 T cell receptor beta chains below all came from one sample that was sequenced in a study of radiation and T cells in renal cell carcinoma. Indicated time point: baseline pretreatment blood. Treatment of the sample: 15 Gy SBRT to primary tumor, nephrectomy 4 weeks later. Repertoires were generated with immunoSEQ multiplex PCR, while TCRdb's copy carries only in-frame clones and drops some. The table lists 150,000 or so clones, roughly nine tenths of them singletons. The sequenced sample was blood, obtained from a patient whose treatment included radiotherapy and nephrectomy. Receptors originate from a woman in her sixties or seventies with renal cell carcinoma.

For the CDR3, the DNA is TGTGCCAGCAGCTTGAGCGGGGGGAGGACAGATACGCAGTATTTT. This codes for CASSLSGGRTDTQYF. The J gene is TRBJ2-3, the V gene TRBV5-4; 9 bases map to TRBD2. This CDR3 comprises 15 residues. The V and J ends lost 1 base and 3 bases, in that order; junction bases with no gene match: 3. Germline CDR1 reads SGHNT; CDR2 reads YYREEE (reference sequence). Supplemented by reference TRBV5-4 and TRBJ2-3, the full variable domain reads ETGVTQSPTHLIKTRGQQVTLRCSSQSGHNTVSWYQQALGQGPQFIFQYYREEENGRGNFPPRFSGLQFPNYSSELNVNALELDDSALYLCASSLSGGRTDTQYFGPGTRLTVL.

The V and J genes are TRBV14 and TRBJ1-1; TRBD1 matches 8 bases. Germline V gene sequence: CDR1 SGHDN, CDR2 FVKESK. V gave up 5 bases and J gave up 4 bases; unmatched junction bases: 6. There are 14 residues in the CDR3. The CDR3 DNA sequence: TGTGCCAGCAGCGTCGACAGGGGTTTCACTGAAGCTTTCTTT. Its protein product is CASSVDRGFTEAFF.

On this clone itself: The sample contains more than one DNA sequence encoding this CDR3. The chain is built from TRBV19 and TRBJ1-1, with D unclear. Germline V lookup: CDR1 LNHDA, CDR2 SQIVND (reference sequence). The CDR3 totals 13 residues. Trimming pared 0 bases from V and 1 base from J, leaving 3 bases between. The CDR3 here is CASSIESNTEAFF. The CDR3 nucleotides are TGTGCCAGTAGTATAGAATCGAACACTGAAGCTTTCTTT.

The V gene is TRBV11-3, the J gene TRBJ2-1; 10 positions match TRBD2. The CDR3 contains 15 residues. Germline trimming cut 1 base from V and 6 bases from J; bases unmatched to any gene: 3. CDR1 is SGHNT, CDR2 YENEEA, per germline. The chain's CDR3 is CASSLGLAGPNEQFF. For the CDR3, the DNA is TGTGCCAGCAGCTTAGGACTAGCGGGCCCCAATGAGCAGTTCTTC.

The rearrangement uses TRBV6-5 and TRBJ1-2; TRBD1 is a possible D gene (6 bases). Germline V gene data show CDR1 as MNHEY and CDR2 as SVGAGI. The CDR3 runs 11 residues. V was trimmed by 6 bases and J by 7 bases, leaving 9 bases between them. The CDR3 region has the DNA TGTGCCAGCAGAACAGGGTTTGGCTACACCTTC. It codes for CASRTGFGYTF.

This chain joins TRBV5-4 and TRBJ2-1; D is ambiguous. Per germline, CDR1 SGHNT and CDR2 YYREEE (reference sequence). Trimming removed 0 bases from V and 8 bases from J, with 9 bases in between. The CDR3 totals 13 residues. CDR3 coding DNA: TGTGCCAGCAGCTTGGCGGTTCGGGATGAGCAGTTCTTC. Translated, it gives CASSLAVRDEQFF.

The rearrangement links TRBV29-1 to TRBJ2-7; possibly TRBD1 for D (6 bases). Trimming stripped 7 bases from V and 6 bases from J, with 22 bases between. The CDR3 is 14 amino acids. The germline V gene has CDR1 SQVTM and CDR2 ANQGSEA. CDR3 in amino acids: CSAFSRQGNGEQYF. CDR3 DNA: TGCAGCGCCTTCTCAAGGCAGGGGAACGGCGAGCAGTACTTC.

This chain connects TRBV5-1 to TRBJ2-5; no firm D call. V was trimmed by 3 bases and J by 4 bases, leaving 7 bases between them. Looked up from germline, CDR1 is SGHRS and CDR2 is YFSETQ. The CDR3 has 12 amino acids. CDR3 nucleotide sequence: TGCGCCAGCAGCTCCCCCGGAGAGACCCAGTACTTC. Protein product: CASSSPGETQYF.

The chain is built from TRBV5-1 and TRBJ1-1; TRBD1 is a possible D gene (5 bases). The CDR3 totals 14 residues. Trimming cost V 4 bases and J 1 base, with 11 bases left between them. Looked up from germline, CDR1 is SGHRS and CDR2 is YFSETQ. The CDR3 spells CASSPGVRNTEAFF. In nucleotides, the CDR3 is TGCGCCAGCAGCCCGGGGGTCAGGAACACTGAAGCTTTCTTT.

This clone was seen just once. The CDR3 loop is CASSVWSGSYEQYF. In DNA form, the CDR3 reads TGCGCCAGCAGTGTATGGTCAGGCTCCTACGAGCAGTACTTC. This chain links TRBV10-2 with TRBJ2-7; D is unclear. The CDR3 covers 14 residues. Trimming took off 4 bases at V and 0 bases at J, with 10 bases between the two ends. Germline V CDR1 and CDR2: WSHSY, SAAADI.

In its sample, this clone was seen a few times. The chain joins TRBV7-6 to TRBJ1-6; maybe TRBD1 (5 bases). This CDR3 is built from 15 residues. V was cut by 3 bases and J by 9 bases, with 15 bases left in between. Germline V gives CDR1 SGHVS, CDR2 FNYEAQ. CDR3 sequence (DNA): TGTGCCAGCAGCTTCGACAGTTTCGAGGGTTCACCCCTCCACTTT. It is translated as CASSFDSFEGSPLHF.

This sequence joins TRBV19 and TRBJ1-3; D call uncertain. The CDR3 contains 15 residues. The germline V gene has CDR1 LNHDA and CDR2 SQIVND (reference sequence). Trimming took off 7 bases at V and 3 bases at J, with 16 bases between the two ends. The CDR3 sequence: CASTTTGQIGNTIYF. The CDR3, as DNA: TGTGCCAGTACCACTACCGGCCAAATTGGAAACACCATATATTTT.

CDR3 sequence reads: CASSLGKMQETQYF. In DNA form, the CDR3 reads TGCGCCAGCAGCTTGGGAAAGATGCAAGAGACCCAGTACTTC. The rearrangement joins TRBV5-1 to TRBJ2-5, with no clear D. V was cut by 0 bases and J by 2 bases, with 8 bases left in between. The CDR3 loop spans 14 amino acids. The germline CDR1 and CDR2 sequences are SGHRS and YFSETQ.

The rearrangement joins TRBV11-1 to TRBJ2-7; D unresolved. Trimming took 5 bases from V and 2 from J, leaving 13 bases between them. CDR1 is SGHAT, CDR2 FQDESV, per germline (reference sequence). This CDR3 spans 14 amino acids. CDR3 region: CASSRRRPPYEQYF. The CDR3 DNA sequence: TGTGCCAGCAGCCGCCGCAGGCCCCCCTACGAGCAGTACTTC.

V gene TRBV20-1 combines with J gene TRBJ2-5; D uncertain. V was shortened by 7 bases and J by 4 bases, with 10 bases between the two germline ends. From germline, CDR1 is DFQATT and CDR2 SNEGSKA (reference sequence). The CDR3 has 11 amino acids. CDR3 nucleotides: TGCAGTGTTCGTCCCGCAGAGACCCAGTACTTC. It codes for CSVRPAETQYF.

The chain combines TRBV4-3 with TRBJ1-5, with D uncertain. Between the trimmed V and J ends, which lost 0 bases and 3 bases, there was a span of 3 bases. This CDR3 has 13 amino acids. In germline, CDR1 is LGHNA, CDR2 YSLEER. In DNA form, the CDR3 reads TGCGCCAGCAGCCAAGATCCCAATCAGCCCCAGCATTTT. Translation gives CASSQDPNQPQHF.

The rearrangement joins TRBV10-3 to TRBJ2-1; TRBD2 aligns across 15 bases. Germline V gives CDR1 ENHRY, CDR2 SYGVKD. The CDR3 has 15 amino acids. V shed 7 bases and J 8 bases; nucleotides not matched to a gene: 6. The CDR3, as DNA: TGTGCCATCAAGAGGACTAGCGGGGGGGTTCATGAGCAGTTCTTC. Amino acid sequence: CAIKRTSGGVHEQFF.

This clone appeared once. The chain couples TRBV27 to TRBJ2-6; 7 positions match TRBD1. Germline V lookup: CDR1 MNHEY, CDR2 SMNVEV (reference sequence). V shed 6 bases and J 0 bases; nucleotides not matched to a gene: 5. CDR3 length equals 16 residues. The CDR3 DNA is TGTGCCAGCAGCTGGGACAGCAGCTCTGGGGCCAACGTCCTGACTTTC. It specifies CASSWDSSSGANVLTF.

The V and J genes are TRBV25-1 and TRBJ1-6; the match to TRBD1 covers 8 bases. The V gene's germline CDR1 is MGHDK and CDR2 SYGVNS. CDR3 length: 16 amino acids. V lost 4 bases and J lost 9; bases outside the gene matches: 11. CDR3 sequence (DNA): TGTGCCAGCAGTGGGAGCGGGACAGGTGGTATTTCACCCCTCCACTTT. Translation: CASSGSGTGGISPLHF.

The chain uses TRBV15 and TRBJ1-2; 10 nucleotides agree with TRBD1. The ends lost 6 bases at V and 3 bases at J; junction bases unmatched: 4. This CDR3 contains 14 residues. CDR1 is LNHNV, CDR2 YYDKDF, per germline (reference sequence). The CDR3 DNA is TGTGCCACCAGAAGACAGGGGGCGGACTATGGCTACACCTTC. It codes for CATRRQGADYGYTF.

V usage is TRBV27 and J usage is TRBJ1-1; the match to TRBD1 covers 10 bases. Germline CDR1 and CDR2: MNHEY and SMNVEV (reference sequence). CDR3 length equals 15 residues. Trimming took 1 base from V and 5 from J; bases not matched to a gene: 4. CDR3 coding DNA: TGTGCCAGCAGTTTATGGACAGGGGGGGATACTGAAGCTTTCTTT. This sequence encodes CASSLWTGGDTEAFF.

The genes are TRBV5-1 and TRBJ2-3, with 7 positions matching TRBD1. V dropped 6 bases and J dropped 3; count of bases not matched to a gene: 4. CDR3 length: 13 amino acids. The germline V gene has CDR1 SGHRS and CDR2 YFSETQ. The CDR3 sequence is CASTLTGTDTQYF. DNA for the CDR3: TGCGCCAGCACCCTGACAGGGACAGATACGCAGTATTTT.

The V call is TRBV6-5, the J call TRBJ1-1, with 9 bases that match TRBD1. CDR1 is MNHEY, CDR2 SVGAGI, per germline. The trim removed 2 bases at V and 8 bases at J, leaving 6 bases unmatched. The CDR3 totals 14 residues. CDR3 residues: CASSYATGGAEAFF. CDR3 coding DNA: TGTGCCAGCAGTTACGCGACAGGGGGAGCGGAAGCTTTCTTT.

The rearrangement links TRBV7-9 to TRBJ2-7; tentatively, D is TRBD2 (6 bases). Per the germline V gene, CDR1 is SEHNR and CDR2 is FQNEAQ (reference sequence). Trimming took off 2 bases at V and 4 bases at J, with 9 bases between the two ends. This CDR3 spans 13 amino acids. The CDR3 loop is CASSLLRDYEQYF. CDR3 nucleotides: TGTGCCAGCAGCTTATTGCGGGATTACGAGCAGTACTTC.

The chain uses TRBV19 and TRBJ2-5, with 10 positions matching TRBD2. Germline V gives CDR1 LNHDA, CDR2 SQIVND (reference sequence). With 6 bases clipped from V and 0 bases from J, the junction kept 1 base outside the gene matches. This CDR3 spans 14 amino acids. The CDR3 DNA is TGTGCCAGTAGACTAGCGGGGAACCAAGAGACCCAGTACTTC. Encoded protein: CASRLAGNQETQYF. Filled out from reference TRBV19 and TRBJ2-5, the complete variable domain reads DGGITQSPKYLFRKEGQNVTLSCEQNLNHDAMYWYRQDPGQGLRLIYYSQIVNDFQKGDIAEGYSVSREKKESFPLTVTSAQKNPTAFYLCASRLAGNQETQYFGPGTRLLVL.

This clone was picked up one time. The chain recombines TRBV27 with TRBJ2-7, with a tentative D call TRBD2 (6 bases). The CDR3 runs to 13 residues. Germline loops: CDR1 MNHEY, CDR2 SMNVEV (reference sequence). Trimming pared 6 bases from V and 0 bases from J, leaving 9 bases between. In nucleotides, the CDR3 is TGTGCCAGCAGCCGCGGGGTCTCCTACGAGCAGTACTTC. Translation: CASSRGVSYEQYF.